This T cell receptor (beta chain) is from a study of control samples from healthy donors and cancer patients. Data came from immunoSEQ multiplex PCR; TCRdb stores just in-frame clones and leaves some out. The sample lists roughly 130,000 clones; 85% to 95% were seen once. The trim removed 1 base at V and 4 bases at J, leaving 4 bases unmatched. The CDR3 totals 17 residues. Germline lookup yields CDR1 SGHRS and CDR2 YFSETQ. The source of this sequence is a man aged 50 or older with head and neck cancer. This chain uses TRBV5-1 with TRBJ2-5; TRBD2 agrees at 16 bases. The sequenced sample was PBMCs. This CDR3 reads CASSLLGLAGGLETQYF. The CDR3 region has the DNA TGCGCCAGCAGCTTGTTGGGACTAGCGGGGGGGCTAGAGACCCAGTACTTC.